This TCR beta chain was documented in a study of neurological immune-mediated disorders. There are many counts of this clonotype. The antigen is undetermined. The cDNA was generated by 5'RACE with 10-nucleotide random UMIs. TCRdb re-derived calls from the 5' RACE reads in MiXCR, one entry per CDR3 protein. The sample carries more than 30,000 distinct CDR3 sequences, less than 5% recorded once. Whole-study findings and limits: Multiple sclerosis patients had less TCR clonal expansion than even healthy controls, unlike HTLV-1-associated myelopathy. The study found no CDR3 amino acid sequences shared by expanded clones across subjects, suggesting private repertoires in all groups.

Libraries from sorted cells used roughly 960,000 T cells (CD4+ or CD8+). This clonotype was obtained from a middle-aged woman in good health. Sequenced: CD4+ T cells from blood.

The CDR3 DNA sequence: TGTGCCAGCAGCTTAGGCGCTCCGGGGGAGCCCCAGCATTTT. Translating it yields CASSLGAPGEPQHF. The chain uses TRBV7-2 and TRBJ1-5; possibly TRBD1 for D (5 bases). Germline CDR1 and CDR2: SGHTA and FQGNSA. V gave up 1 base and J gave up 8 bases, with 12 bases separating them. This CDR3 contains 14 residues.